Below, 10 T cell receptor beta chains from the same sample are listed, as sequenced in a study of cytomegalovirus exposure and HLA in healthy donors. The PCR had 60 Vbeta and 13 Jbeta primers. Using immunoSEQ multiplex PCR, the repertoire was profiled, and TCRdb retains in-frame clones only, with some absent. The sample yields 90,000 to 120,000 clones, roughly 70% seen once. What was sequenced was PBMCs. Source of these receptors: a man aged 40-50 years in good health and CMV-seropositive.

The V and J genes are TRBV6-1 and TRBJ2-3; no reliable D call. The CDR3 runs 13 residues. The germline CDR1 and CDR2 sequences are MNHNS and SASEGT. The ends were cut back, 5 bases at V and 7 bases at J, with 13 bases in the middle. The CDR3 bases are TGTGCCAGCAGTACTGCGATGGAGAATACGCAGTATTTT. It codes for CASSTAMENTQYF.

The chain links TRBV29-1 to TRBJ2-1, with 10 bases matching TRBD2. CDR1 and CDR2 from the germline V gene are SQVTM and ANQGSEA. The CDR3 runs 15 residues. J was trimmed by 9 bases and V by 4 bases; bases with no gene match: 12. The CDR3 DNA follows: TGCAGCGTTGTGGGGGTTAAGCGGGAGGGTCCTGAGCAGTTCTTC. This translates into CSVVGVKREGPEQFF.

CDR3 region: CASSLGVAGARYEQYF. In nucleotides, the CDR3 is TGTGCCAGCAGCTTAGGTGTGGCGGGTGCGAGGTACGAGCAGTACTTC. The V and J genes are TRBV7-2 and TRBJ2-7, with D perhaps TRBD2 (5 bases). V was shortened by 1 base and J by 4 bases, with 17 bases between the two germline ends. This CDR3 has 16 residues. Germline CDR1 SGHTA, CDR2 FQGNSA.

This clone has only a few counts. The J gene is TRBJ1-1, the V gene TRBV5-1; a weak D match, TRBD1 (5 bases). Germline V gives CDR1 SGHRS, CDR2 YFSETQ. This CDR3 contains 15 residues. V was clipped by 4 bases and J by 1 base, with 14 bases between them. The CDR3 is CASSAQGYGNTEAFF. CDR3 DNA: TGCGCCAGCAGCGCCCAGGGTTACGGGAACACTGAAGCTTTCTTT.

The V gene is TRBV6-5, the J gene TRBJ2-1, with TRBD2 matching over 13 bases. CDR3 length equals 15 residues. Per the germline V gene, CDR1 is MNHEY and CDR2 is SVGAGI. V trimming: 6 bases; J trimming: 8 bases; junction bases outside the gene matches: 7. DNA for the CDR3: TGTGCCAGCAGGGCCGGACTAGCGGGAGTCCATGAGCAGTTCTTC. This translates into CASRAGLAGVHEQFF.

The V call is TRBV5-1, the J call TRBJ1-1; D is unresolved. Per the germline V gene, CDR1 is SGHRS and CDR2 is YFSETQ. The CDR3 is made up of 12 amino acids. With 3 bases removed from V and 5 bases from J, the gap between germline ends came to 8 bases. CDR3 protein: CASSSRRTEAFF. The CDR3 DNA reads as TGCGCCAGCAGCTCCAGGAGGACTGAAGCTTTCTTT.

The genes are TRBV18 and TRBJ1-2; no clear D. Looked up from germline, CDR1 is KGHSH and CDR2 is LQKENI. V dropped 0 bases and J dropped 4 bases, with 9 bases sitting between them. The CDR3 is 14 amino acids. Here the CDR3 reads CASSPPRPPYGYTF. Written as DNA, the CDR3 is TGTGCCAGCTCACCACCCAGGCCCCCCTATGGCTACACCTTC.

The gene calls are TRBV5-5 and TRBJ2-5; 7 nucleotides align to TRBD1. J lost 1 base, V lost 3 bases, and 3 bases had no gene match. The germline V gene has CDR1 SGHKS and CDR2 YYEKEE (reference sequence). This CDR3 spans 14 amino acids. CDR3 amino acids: CASSWGQLQETQYF. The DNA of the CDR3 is TGTGCCAGCAGCTGGGGACAGCTCCAAGAGACCCAGTACTTC.

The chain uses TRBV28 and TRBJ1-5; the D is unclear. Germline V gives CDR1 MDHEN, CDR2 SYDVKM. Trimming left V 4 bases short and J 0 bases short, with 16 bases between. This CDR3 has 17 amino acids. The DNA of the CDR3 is TGTGCCAGCAGTTCCCCGCGTGCGGGGAGTAGCAATCAGCCCCAGCATTTT. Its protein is CASSSPRAGSSNQPQHF.

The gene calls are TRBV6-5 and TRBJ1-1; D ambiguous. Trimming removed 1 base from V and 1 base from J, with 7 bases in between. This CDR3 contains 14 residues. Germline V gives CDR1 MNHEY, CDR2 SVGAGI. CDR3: CASSYFEGNTEAFF. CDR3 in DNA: TGTGCCAGCAGTTACTTCGAGGGGAACACTGAAGCTTTCTTT.